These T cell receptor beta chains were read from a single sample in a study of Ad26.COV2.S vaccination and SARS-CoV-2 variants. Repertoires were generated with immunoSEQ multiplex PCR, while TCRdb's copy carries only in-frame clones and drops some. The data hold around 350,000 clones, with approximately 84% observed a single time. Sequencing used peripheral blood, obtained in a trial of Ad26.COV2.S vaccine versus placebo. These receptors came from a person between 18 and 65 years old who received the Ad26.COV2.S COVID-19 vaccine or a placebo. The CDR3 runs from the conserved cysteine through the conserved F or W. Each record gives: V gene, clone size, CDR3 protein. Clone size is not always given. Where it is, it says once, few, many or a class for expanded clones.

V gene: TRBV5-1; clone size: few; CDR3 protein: CASSLADTGELFF
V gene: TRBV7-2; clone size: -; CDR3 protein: CASSLKVSFRSDTQYF
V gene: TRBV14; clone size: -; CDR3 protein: CASSPRTSGRTSVSHEQFF
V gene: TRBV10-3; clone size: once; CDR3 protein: CAISGGTRGGETQYF
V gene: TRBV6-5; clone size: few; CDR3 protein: CASTSVRIGTEAFF
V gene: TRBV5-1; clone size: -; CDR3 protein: CASSYGQGPYEAFF
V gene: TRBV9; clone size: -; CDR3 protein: CASSAISRGAGAGELFF
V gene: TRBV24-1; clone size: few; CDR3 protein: CATSGTREINEQFF
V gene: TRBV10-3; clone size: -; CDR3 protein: CAISDHRGSSGANVLTF
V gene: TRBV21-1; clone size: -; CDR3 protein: CASSKYRGRRERATGELFF
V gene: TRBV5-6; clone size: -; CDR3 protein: CASSFFSTSGDHSKQYF
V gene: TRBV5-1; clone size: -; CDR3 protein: CASSLEVLSGHYEQYF
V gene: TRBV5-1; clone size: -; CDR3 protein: CASSLGQGDHYGYTF
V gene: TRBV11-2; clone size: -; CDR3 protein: CASSMASEQFF
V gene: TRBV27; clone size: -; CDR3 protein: CASSSESDTQYF
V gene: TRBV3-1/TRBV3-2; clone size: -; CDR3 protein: CASSRLAGLNTGELFF
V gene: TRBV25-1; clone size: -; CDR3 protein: CASSSGGEETQYF
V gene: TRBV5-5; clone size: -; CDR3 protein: CASTSILGAFF
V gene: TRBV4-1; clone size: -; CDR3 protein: CASSQVDLSYGYTF
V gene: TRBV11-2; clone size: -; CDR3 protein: CASSFGTRHYEQYF
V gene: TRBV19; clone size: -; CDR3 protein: CASRPGLAGGGTDTQYF
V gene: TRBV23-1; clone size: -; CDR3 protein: CASSQRSRVKNTEAFF
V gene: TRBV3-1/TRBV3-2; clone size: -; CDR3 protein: CASSLAGTEANYGYTF
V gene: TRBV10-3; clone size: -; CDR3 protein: CAISESMEGVETQYF
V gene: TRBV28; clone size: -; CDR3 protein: CASSPAGGRQETQYF
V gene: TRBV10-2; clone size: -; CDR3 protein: CASSEELEQVQETQYF
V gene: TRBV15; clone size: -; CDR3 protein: CATSRADLYNSPLHF
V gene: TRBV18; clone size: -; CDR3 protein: CASSVQGSSYEQYF
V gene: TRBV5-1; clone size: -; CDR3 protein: CASSLASTENNYGYTF